One sample yielded the 16 T cell receptor beta chains listed below, sequenced in a study of blood T cells in healthy people across ages. Using a J-beta primer mix together with a sample-barcoded 5' primer, a second PCR was run for about 6 to 12 cycles. TCRdb called the 5' RACE reads again in MiXCR, with one record for every CDR3 protein. The sample holds approximately 1,000,000 distinct CDR3 sequences; 40% to 55% are singletons and the top ten take about 20%. The sequencing input was blood. The source is a woman aged 60-75 years in good health.

This clonotype was recorded a few times. This chain links TRBV27 with TRBJ2-7; 11 nucleotides line up with TRBD2. The length of the CDR3 is 15 residues. Germline V lookup: CDR1 MNHEY, CDR2 SMNVEV (reference sequence). The ends lost 8 bases at V and 3 bases at J; junction bases unmatched: 9. The CDR3 loop reads CASSFFGTSGYEQYF. CDR3 nucleotide sequence: TGTGCCAGCTCCTTTTTCGGGACTAGCGGCTACGAGCAGTACTTC.

This clonotype was counted a few times. This chain uses TRBV10-3 with TRBJ2-3; tentatively, D is TRBD1 (6 bases). The CDR3 spans 13 residues. Germline CDR1 and CDR2: ENHRY and SYGVKD. Trimming removed 10 bases at V and 1 base at J, with 12 bases between. The chain's CDR3 is CATRTDRTDTQYF. The CDR3 DNA is TGTGCCACTCGGACAGACCGCACAGATACGCAGTATTTT.

V and J are TRBV25-1 and TRBJ2-1, with D maybe TRBD2 (6 bases). The germline V and J ends were trimmed by 3 bases and 2 bases, with 14 bases remaining between them. CDR1 and CDR2 (germline): MGHDK, SYGVNS. The CDR3 is 16 residues long. Here the CDR3 reads CASSEPAEGPYNEQFF. The CDR3 DNA reads TGTGCCAGCAGTGAGCCGGCGGAGGGGCCCTACAATGAGCAGTTCTTC.

There are a few counts of this clonotype. The chain is built from TRBV6-2 or TRBV6-3 and TRBJ2-1; 10 bases line up with TRBD2. CDR3 length: 16 residues. CDR1 and CDR2 (germline): MNHEY, SVGEGT. The junction had 15 bases not matched to a gene; V was cut back by 10 bases and J by 6 bases. CDR3 in amino acids: CATRVAGGPNFNEQFF. Here the CDR3 DNA reads TGTGCCACCAGAGTAGCGGGAGGCCCAAACTTCAATGAGCAGTTCTTC.

The chain recombines TRBV20-1 with TRBJ2-3; D unclear. The CDR3 extends over 14 amino acids. The germline gives CDR1 DFQATT, CDR2 SNEGSKA (reference sequence). The germline V and J ends were trimmed by 1 base and 2 bases, with 10 bases remaining between them. The CDR3 nucleotides are TGCAGTGCTAGAGGGCCCGTCCACACAGATACGCAGTATTTT. Its protein is CSARGPVHTDTQYF.

This clonotype was detected a few times. The rearrangement links TRBV12-3 or TRBV12-4 to TRBJ2-7; 12 nucleotides line up with TRBD2. The length of the CDR3 is 15 residues. The trim removed 5 bases at V and 5 bases at J, leaving 7 bases unmatched. Here the CDR3 DNA reads TGTGCCAGCAGTGTCAGACTAGCGGGAGTGGACGAGCAGTACTTC. Amino acid sequence: CASSVRLAGVDEQYF.

The chain has TRBV20-1 and TRBJ2-3; a possible D gene is TRBD1 (6 bases). The CDR3 has 13 amino acids. The germline gives CDR1 DFQATT, CDR2 SNEGSKA (reference sequence). Trimming cost V 5 bases and J 6 bases, with 15 bases left between them. CDR3 loop: CSAPGHLADTQYF. The CDR3 DNA sequence: TGCAGTGCTCCGGGACACCTGGCCGATACGCAGTATTTT.

The rearrangement links TRBV13 to TRBJ2-1; 10 nucleotides line up with TRBD1. The germline gives CDR1 PRHDT, CDR2 FYEKMQ (reference sequence). This CDR3 is built from 16 residues. The J segment lost 3 bases and the V segment lost 5 bases, leaving 7 bases of the junction unmatched. The CDR3: CASSPGTGDDYNEQFF. The CDR3 region has the DNA TGTGCCAGCAGCCCGGGGACAGGGGACGACTACAATGAGCAGTTCTTC.

This clonotype was detected only a few times. This chain connects TRBV29-1 to TRBJ2-7; D gene unclear. V lost 7 bases and J lost 4, with 11 bases in between. There are 11 residues in the CDR3. In germline, CDR1 is SQVTM, CDR2 ANQGSEA. The CDR3 sequence: CSGGDLYEQYF. CDR3 bases: TGCAGCGGTGGTGATCTTTACGAGCAGTACTTC.

V gene TRBV5-1 combines with J gene TRBJ2-4; 7 nucleotides agree with TRBD1. Near its end, the DNA agrees better with TRBJ2-7, so the J call may be wrong. The CDR3 totals 15 residues. From germline, CDR1 is SGHRS and CDR2 YFSETQ. CDR3 protein: CASSLAGTVLYEQYF. CDR3 sequence (DNA): TGCGCCAGCAGCTTGGCCGGGACAGTGCTGTACGAGCAGTACTTC.

This chain links TRBV29-1 with TRBJ1-2; TRBD1 matches at 7 bases. The J segment lost 7 bases and the V segment lost 6 bases, leaving 14 bases of the junction unmatched. Germline values: CDR1 SQVTM, CDR2 ANQGSEA. The CDR3 runs 14 residues. For the CDR3, the DNA is TGCAGCGTCGATCAGGGGGAGCGGGTCGGTGGCTACACCTTC. Its protein is CSVDQGERVGGYTF.

This clonotype was detected ten times or more. The chain links TRBV4-2 to TRBJ2-7; 12 bases match TRBD2. From germline, CDR1 is LGHNA and CDR2 YNFKEQ. V dropped 0 bases and J dropped 4; count of bases not matched to a gene: 1. The CDR3 has 15 amino acids. The CDR3 DNA reads as TGTGCCAGCAGCCAAGAAACTAGCGGGAGGTACGAGCAGTACTTC. This sequence encodes CASSQETSGRYEQYF.

A few counts support this clonotype. J is TRBJ2-7 and V is TRBV30, with D uncertain. Per the germline V gene, CDR1 is GTSNPN and CDR2 is SVGIG (reference sequence). V lost 0 bases and J 7 bases, leaving 4 bases between the germline ends. The CDR3 spans 10 residues. CDR3 amino acids: CAWSVGEQYF. The CDR3 DNA sequence: TGTGCCTGGAGTGTGGGGGAGCAGTACTTC.

The rearrangement links TRBV7-9 to TRBJ2-5; perhaps TRBD2 as D (5 bases). The CDR3 runs 17 residues. Trimming removed 0 bases at V and 4 bases at J, with 18 bases between. The germline CDR1 and CDR2 sequences are SEHNR and FQNEAQ (reference sequence). DNA for the CDR3: TGTGCCAGCAGCTTAGCTGTTAGAGGGAGTATGTTAGAGACCCAGTACTTC. Amino acid sequence: CASSLAVRGSMLETQYF.

The chain is built from TRBV2 and TRBJ2-3, with D perhaps TRBD2 (5 bases). The CDR3 is 19 amino acids. CDR1 and CDR2 (germline): SNHLY, FYNNEI. V lost 0 bases and J lost 0, with 19 bases in between. In DNA, the CDR3 is TGTGCCAGCAGTGAAGCGCTTATGCTGAGCGGCCCTAGCACAGATACGCAGTATTTT. Amino acid sequence: CASSEALMLSGPSTDTQYF.

This clonotype was counted a few times. The V call is TRBV6-2 or TRBV6-3, the J call TRBJ2-5; tentative D call: TRBD1 (5 bases). This CDR3 comprises 15 residues. The V gene's germline CDR1 is MNHEY and CDR2 SVGEGT. Deletions cut 2 bases from V and 6 bases from J, with 16 bases between. The CDR3 sequence is CASSYQGQIGKTQYF. The CDR3 DNA follows: TGTGCCAGCAGTTACCAAGGACAAATAGGGAAGACCCAGTACTTC.